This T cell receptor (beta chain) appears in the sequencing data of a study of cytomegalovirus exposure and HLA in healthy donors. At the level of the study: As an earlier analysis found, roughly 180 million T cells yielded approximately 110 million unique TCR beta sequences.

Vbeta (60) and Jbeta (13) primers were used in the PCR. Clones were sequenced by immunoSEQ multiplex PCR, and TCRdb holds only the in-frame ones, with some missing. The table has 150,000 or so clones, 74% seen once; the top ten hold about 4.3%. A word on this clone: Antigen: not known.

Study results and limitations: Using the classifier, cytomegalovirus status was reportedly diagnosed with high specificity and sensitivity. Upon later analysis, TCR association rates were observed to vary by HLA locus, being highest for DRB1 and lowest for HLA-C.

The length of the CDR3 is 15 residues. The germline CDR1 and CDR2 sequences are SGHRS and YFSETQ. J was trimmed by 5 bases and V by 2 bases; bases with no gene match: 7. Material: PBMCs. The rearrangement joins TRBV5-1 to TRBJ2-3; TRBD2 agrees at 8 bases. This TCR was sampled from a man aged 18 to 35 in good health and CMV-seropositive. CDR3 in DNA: TGCGCCAGCAGCTTTAGCGGGGTGGGTGAAGATACGCAGTATTTT. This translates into CASSFSGVGEDTQYF.